This T cell receptor (beta chain) was observed in a study of T cell repertoires in cytomegalovirus infection. General study results and limits: The cumulative frequency of public TCR beta families distinguished individuals who carried CMV together with the relevant HLA.

MiXCR, run by TCRdb on the reads, gives a single entry per CDR3 protein. The repertoire consists of 490,000 or so distinct CDR3 sequences, with about 10% occurring once and the leading ten covering roughly 10%. This clonotype was detected many times. The antigen is not known. The V gene's germline CDR1 is MNHNS and CDR2 SASEGT. Trimming removed 6 bases at V and 7 bases at J, with 10 bases between. The CDR3 totals 12 residues. Sequencing was done on a sample of PBMCs. This clonotype was obtained from a human donor in good health (CMV status not recorded). Some clones in this sample may be carry-over from other donors' samples. V gene TRBV6-1 combines with J gene TRBJ2-4; D tentatively fits TRBD1 or TRBD2 (5 bases each). CDR3: CASREGRNIQYF. DNA for the CDR3: TGTGCCAGCAGAGAGGGACGGAACATTCAGTACTTC.